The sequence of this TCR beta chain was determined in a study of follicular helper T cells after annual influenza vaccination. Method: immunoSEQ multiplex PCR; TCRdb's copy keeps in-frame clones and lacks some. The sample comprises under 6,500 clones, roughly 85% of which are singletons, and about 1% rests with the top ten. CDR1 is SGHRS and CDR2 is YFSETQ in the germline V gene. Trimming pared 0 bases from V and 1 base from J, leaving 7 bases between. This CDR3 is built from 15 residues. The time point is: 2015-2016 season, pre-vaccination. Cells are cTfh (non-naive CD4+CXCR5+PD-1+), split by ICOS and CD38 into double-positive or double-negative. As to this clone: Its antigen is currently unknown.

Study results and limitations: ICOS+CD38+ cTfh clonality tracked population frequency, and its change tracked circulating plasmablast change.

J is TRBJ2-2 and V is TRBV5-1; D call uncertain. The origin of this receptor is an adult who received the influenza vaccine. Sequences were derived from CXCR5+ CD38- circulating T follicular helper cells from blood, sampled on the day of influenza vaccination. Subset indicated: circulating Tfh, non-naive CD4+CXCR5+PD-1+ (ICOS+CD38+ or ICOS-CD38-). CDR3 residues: CASSLGRWNTGELFF. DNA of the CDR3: TGCGCCAGCAGCTTGGGCCGATGGAACACCGGGGAGCTGTTTTTT.